This T cell receptor beta chain was documented in a study of T cell changes during pregnancy in multiple sclerosis. Here immunoSEQ multiplex PCR was the method, and the copy in TCRdb shows in-frame clones only, minus some. The data hold some 50,000 clones, with 91% observed a single time. CDR3 length equals 15 residues. Germline V gives CDR1 LNHDA, CDR2 SQIVND (reference sequence). V shed 6 bases, J shed 6 bases, and the junction held 11 bases outside the gene matches. The clonotype was recovered from a female donor with multiple sclerosis, enrolled in a pregnancy study. This material consisted of CD8+ T cells from peripheral blood mononuclear cells, taken in the second trimester of pregnancy. The chain carries TRBV19 and TRBJ2-7; 10 positions agree with TRBD1. The DNA of the CDR3 is TGTGCCAGTAGCGGAACCGGGACAGGGGTAAGCGAGCAGTACTTC. This encodes CASSGTGTGVSEQYF.